The T cell receptor beta chain under discussion was sequenced for a study of OX40 agonist ivuxolimab in advanced cancers. Overall study context: At 0.01 to 10 mg/kg, ivuxolimab was administered intravenously to patients every 2 weeks. Three patients, one with hepatocellular carcinoma and two with cutaneous melanoma, responded partially.

Broader study findings: CD4+ and CD8+ blood T cells expanded clonally by week 6 at 0.1 to 3.0 mg/kg.

The data were produced by immunoSEQ multiplex PCR, yet TCRdb's version contains in-frame clones alone and is incomplete. This sample has tens of thousands of clones, with about 76% found just once. In its sample, this clone was seen a few times. What it recognizes is unknown. The sample was CD4+ or CD8+ T cells sorted from blood, taken in a trial of the OX40 agonist ivuxolimab. The TCR originated in an adult with an advanced solid tumor such as melanoma, head and neck, liver or kidney cancer.

The chain's CDR3 is CASSEGQGGWGANVLTF. In DNA, the CDR3 is TGTGCCAGCAGTGAAGGACAGGGGGGCTGGGGGGCCAACGTCCTGACTTTC. The chain combines TRBV2 with TRBJ2-6, with 9 bases that match TRBD1. V lost 1 base to trimming and J lost 4 bases; unmatched junction nucleotides: 5. Germline CDR1 reads SNHLY; CDR2 reads FYNNEI. CDR3 length: 17 residues.